A single T cell receptor beta chain is shown here with its context. These data are taken from a study of blood T cell repertoires in COVID-19. At the level of the study: From T cells, B-cell-depleted T cells, or PBMCs came the material, which was cDNA or gDNA.

In the authors' workflow: Scientists estimated how many nucleated cells there were by amplifying reference gene primers. Here immunoSEQ multiplex PCR was the method, and the copy in TCRdb shows in-frame clones only, minus some. V and J calls and clone size follow that table, whereas D and trimming were derived from the DNA. The data contain 150,000 to 200,000 clones, 86% of them seen just once; the ten biggest clones take up about a tenth. The CDR3 contains 14 residues. CDR1 is LGHNA, CDR2 YSLEER, per germline. Trimming took 7 bases from V and 4 from J; bases not matched to a gene: 8. Sequencing was carried out using peripheral blood. The sequence derives from a woman aged 60 to 75 with COVID-19, enrolled during active disease. The genes are TRBV4-3 and TRBJ1-1; 8 bases map to TRBD1. The CDR3 bases are TGCGCCAGCACAAGGACAGGGTTAAGCACTGAAGCTTTCTTT. This sequence encodes CASTRTGLSTEAFF.